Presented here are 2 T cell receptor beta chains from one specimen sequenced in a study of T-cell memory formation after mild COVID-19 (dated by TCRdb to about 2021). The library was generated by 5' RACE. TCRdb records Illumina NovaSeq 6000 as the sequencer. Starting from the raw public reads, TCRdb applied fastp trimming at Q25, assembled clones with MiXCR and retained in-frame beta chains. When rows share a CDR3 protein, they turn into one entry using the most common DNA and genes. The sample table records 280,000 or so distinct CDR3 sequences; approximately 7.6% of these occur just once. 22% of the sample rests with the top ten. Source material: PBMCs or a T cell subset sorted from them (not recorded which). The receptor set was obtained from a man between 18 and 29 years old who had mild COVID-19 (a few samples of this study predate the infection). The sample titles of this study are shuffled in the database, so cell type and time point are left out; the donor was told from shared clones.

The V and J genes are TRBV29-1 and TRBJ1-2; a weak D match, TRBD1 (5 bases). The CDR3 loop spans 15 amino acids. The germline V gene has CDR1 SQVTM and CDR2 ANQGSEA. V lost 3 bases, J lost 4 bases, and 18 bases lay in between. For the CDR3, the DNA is TGCAGCGTTGAGGATATGGGGCTCTATGGCTATGGCTACACCTTC. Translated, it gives CSVEDMGLYGYGYTF.

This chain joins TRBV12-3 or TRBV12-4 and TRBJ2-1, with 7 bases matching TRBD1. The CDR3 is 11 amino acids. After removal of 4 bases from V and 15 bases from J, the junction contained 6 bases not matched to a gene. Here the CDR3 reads CASSSGTVAFF. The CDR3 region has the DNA TGTGCCAGCAGTTCAGGGACAGTGGCGTTCTTC.